A single sample gave rise to the 30 T cell receptor beta chains below, sequenced in a study of CD4 T cells in relation to SARS-CoV-2 and coronaviruses (dated by TCRdb to the early 2020s). Libraries were made using the immunoSEQ multiplex PCR assay. The clones in this table, taken by TCRdb from immuneACCESS, are in-frame only. Not every clone is retained; where verified, under half of the shortfall comes from an unresolved V gene, and the cause of the rest is unknown. This sample comprises 60,000 to 85,000 clones, roughly 93% of them detected only once. 0.23% of the sample is taken by the ten largest. CD4+ T cells from unexposed donors were collected before the COVID-19 pandemic (2011-2018). The sample was naive CD4+ T cells from PBMCs. The label giving this sample's cell subset or site can be read as: naive CD4+ T cells isolated by negative enrichment. The receptors come from a human donor in good health.

CDR3 loop: CASSFSPGSGYTF. As DNA, the CDR3 is TGTGCCAGCAGCTTCTCGCCAGGGTCCGGCTACACCTTC. The chain is built from TRBV7-2 and TRBJ1-2, with a possible D match to TRBD1 (5 bases). The V end lost 3 bases, the J end lost 8 bases, and 13 bases lay between the germline ends. The CDR3 is 13 amino acids. Germline V gene data show CDR1 as SGHTA and CDR2 as FQGNSA.

Notes on this clone: The junction does not match germline at one end; this may be a read error. This chain connects TRBV11-3 to TRBJ2-3, with D possibly being TRBD1 (6 bases). Germline CDR1 SGHNT, CDR2 YENEEA. The CDR3 loop spans 13 amino acids. CDR3 nucleotides: TGTGCCAGCAGCTTAGATCCCTACTCTTACAGGGCCTTT. Amino acid sequence: CASSLDPYSYRAF.

The J gene is TRBJ1-6, the V gene TRBV11-2; D is possibly TRBD1 (5 bases). Germline V gene data show CDR1 as SGHAT and CDR2 as FQNNGV. Trimming left V 3 bases short and J 7 bases short, with 10 bases between. The CDR3 length is 14 residues. CDR3 DNA: TGTGCCAGCAGCTTGGGGGTGTTCAATTCACCCCTCCACTTT. Protein product: CASSLGVFNSPLHF.

The chain employs TRBV2 and TRBJ1-1; D is unclear. Germline V gene sequence: CDR1 SNHLY, CDR2 FYNNEI. The length of the CDR3 is 13 residues. V lost 2 bases, J lost 6 bases, and 10 bases lay in between. The CDR3 is CASSELGVAEAFF. CDR3 nucleotides: TGTGCCAGCAGTGAACTAGGAGTGGCTGAAGCTTTCTTT.

This chain links TRBV4-2 with TRBJ2-3; D may be TRBD2 (5 bases). The germline V and J ends were trimmed by 2 bases and 4 bases, with 16 bases remaining between them. The CDR3 is 16 residues long. Germline CDR1 and CDR2: LGHNA and YNFKEQ. DNA for the CDR3: TGTGCCAGCAGCCAACCCTCCCTAGCTGTGTCAGATACGCAGTATTTT. It translates to CASSQPSLAVSDTQYF.

This CDR3 is CASSYSTGVFGNEQFF. The DNA of the CDR3 is TGTGCCAGCAGTTACTCAACAGGGGTGTTTGGTAATGAGCAGTTCTTC. The chain couples TRBV6-5 to TRBJ2-1; TRBD1 aligns across 7 bases. The CDR3 totals 16 residues. Germline V gene data show CDR1 as MNHEY and CDR2 as SVGAGI. Germline trimming cut 0 bases from V and 7 bases from J; bases unmatched to any gene: 9.

This clone was seen only once. This chain links TRBV18 with TRBJ1-2; D not certain. Germline assignment: CDR1 KGHSH and CDR2 LQKENI. The V and J ends lost 3 bases and 3 bases respectively, with 14 bases between them. This CDR3 comprises 15 residues. CDR3 protein: CASSPGGPGDYGYTF. The CDR3 DNA follows: TGTGCCAGCTCACCCGGAGGGCCAGGTGACTATGGCTACACCTTC. Combining the CDR3 with reference TRBV18 and TRBJ1-2 gives the whole variable domain NAGVMQNPRHLVRRRGQEARLRCSPMKGHSHVYWYRQLPEEGLKFMVYLQKENIIDESGMPKERFSAEFPKEGPSILRIQQVVRGDSAAYFCASSPGGPGDYGYTFGSGTRLTVV.

This clone was seen only once. J is TRBJ1-3 and V is TRBV5-1; the D gene is possibly TRBD1 (5 bases). V was clipped by 1 base and J by 0 bases, with 11 bases between them. The CDR3 extends over 16 amino acids. Per the germline V gene, CDR1 is SGHRS and CDR2 is YFSETQ. CDR3 loop: CASSLRTTASGNTIYF. In DNA, the CDR3 is TGCGCCAGCAGCTTGAGGACGACAGCCTCTGGAAACACCATATATTTT.

The chain links TRBV5-1 to TRBJ2-3, with 8 bases lining up with TRBD2. This CDR3 has 17 amino acids. After removal of 5 bases from V and 1 base from J, the junction contained 12 bases not matched to a gene. Germline V gives CDR1 SGHRS, CDR2 YFSETQ. This CDR3 is CASRSSEREWGTDTQYF. DNA for the CDR3: TGCGCCAGCAGATCCTCCGAGCGGGAGTGGGGCACAGATACGCAGTATTTT.

The rearrangement uses TRBV18 and TRBJ1-1; maybe TRBD1 (6 bases). Per the germline V gene, CDR1 is KGHSH and CDR2 is LQKENI. The CDR3 spans 15 residues. Between the trimmed V and J ends, which lost 4 bases and 1 base, there was a span of 13 bases. The CDR3 region has the DNA TGTGCCAGCTCACGGGAACAGGGATCGAACACTGAAGCTTTCTTT. Its translation: CASSREQGSNTEAFF.

The chain recombines TRBV5-6 with TRBJ1-1, with no clear D. This CDR3 comprises 12 residues. CDR1 is SGHDT, CDR2 YYEEEE, per germline. V was trimmed by 2 bases and J by 0 bases, leaving 2 bases between them. The CDR3: CASSFVNTEAFF. CDR3 in DNA: TGTGCCAGCAGCTTTGTGAACACTGAAGCTTTCTTT.

Notes on this clone: Other DNA variants within this sample encode the same CDR3. This chain connects TRBV28 to TRBJ2-1; 7 bases agree with TRBD2. Germline V CDR1 and CDR2: MDHEN, SYDVKM. Unmatched junction bases numbered 11, after V lost 5 bases and J lost 13 bases. The CDR3 runs 13 residues. CDR3 region: CASSAGLGRGQFF. The CDR3 DNA follows: TGTGCCAGCAGTGCAGGACTAGGGAGGGGCCAGTTCTTC.

This rearrangement joins TRBV6-6 to TRBJ2-5; D may correspond to TRBD1 or TRBD2 (5 bases each). The V gene's germline CDR1 is MNHNY and CDR2 SVGAGI (reference sequence). The V gene lost 7 bases and the J gene lost 1 base, with 13 bases spanning the gap. The CDR3 is made up of 14 amino acids. The DNA of the CDR3 is TGTGCCAGCATGGGGTTGGGGGTCCAAGAGACCCAGTACTTC. Amino acids: CASMGLGVQETQYF.

Only one count was recorded for this clone. The J gene is TRBJ2-5, the V gene TRBV11-2; a possible D gene is TRBD2 (6 bases). Germline V lookup: CDR1 SGHAT, CDR2 FQNNGV. Trimming took off 2 bases at V and 4 bases at J, with 8 bases between the two ends. The CDR3 spans 13 residues. CDR3 loop: CASSLQGGETQYF. Written as DNA, the CDR3 is TGTGCCAGCAGCTTACAGGGAGGAGAGACCCAGTACTTC.

The V gene is TRBV7-3, the J gene TRBJ2-3, with D uncertain. There are 14 residues in the CDR3. The V end was cut by 1 base, the J end by 2 bases, with 7 bases between. Germline-derived CDR1 and CDR2 are SGHTA and FQGTGA. Written as DNA, the CDR3 is TGTGCCAGCAGCTTAAGACCCTTCACAGATACGCAGTATTTT. Translation: CASSLRPFTDTQYF.

The V call is TRBV18, the J call TRBJ2-3; possible D gene TRBD1, 6 bases. The V gene lost 3 bases and the J gene lost 6 bases, with 16 bases spanning the gap. The CDR3 has 15 amino acids. Germline V CDR1 and CDR2: KGHSH, LQKENI. The CDR3 DNA reads TGTGCCAGCTCACCTACAGCGCCGAGGGGGGATACGCAGTATTTT. Protein: CASSPTAPRGDTQYF. Based on the CDR3 plus reference TRBV18 and TRBJ2-3, the full variable domain is NAGVMQNPRHLVRRRGQEARLRCSPMKGHSHVYWYRQLPEEGLKFMVYLQKENIIDESGMPKERFSAEFPKEGPSILRIQQVVRGDSAAYFCASSPTAPRGDTQYFGPGTRLTVL.

This chain links TRBV10-1 with TRBJ2-4; 8 bases line up with TRBD1. CDR1 and CDR2 from the germline V gene are WNHNN and SYGVQD (reference sequence). The CDR3 sequence is 15 residues long. The trim removed 3 bases at V and 7 bases at J, leaving 8 bases unmatched. The CDR3 protein is CASSDRRQGRNIQYF. The CDR3, as DNA: TGCGCCAGCAGTGATAGACGACAGGGGAGGAACATTCAGTACTTC.

This chain links TRBV30 with TRBJ2-6; D might be TRBD2 (5 bases). This CDR3 comprises 13 residues. Germline CDR1 is GTSNPN and CDR2 is SVGIG (reference sequence). The V gene lost 8 bases and the J gene lost 0 bases, with 8 bases spanning the gap. DNA of the CDR3: TGTGCCAGCGGAATCTCTGGGGCCAACGTCCTGACTTTC. It codes for CASGISGANVLTF.

The chain recombines TRBV7-2 with TRBJ2-3; the D gene is possibly TRBD2 (6 bases). The CDR3 sequence is 15 residues long. CDR1 is SGHTA and CDR2 is FQGNSA in the germline V gene. V lost 4 bases, J lost 2 bases, and 13 bases lay in between. CDR3 DNA sequence: TGTGCCAGCAGCTCGGGCCGGGACTTCACAGATACGCAGTATTTT. It yields the protein CASSSGRDFTDTQYF.

V is TRBV5-6 and J is TRBJ1-2, with 7 nucleotides matching TRBD1. Trimming cost V 4 bases and J 3 bases; bases outside gene matches: 6. Germline lookup yields CDR1 SGHDT and CDR2 YYEEEE. The CDR3 is 14 residues long. Here the CDR3 DNA reads TGTGCCAGCAGCCCCCTCGACAGGGACTATGGCTACACCTTC. Translating it yields CASSPLDRDYGYTF.

The sample holds one count of this clone. The chain is built from TRBV2 and TRBJ2-3, with D unclear. Trimming shortened V by 1 base and J by 0 bases, and 2 bases separated the two germline ends. The CDR3 loop spans 13 amino acids. From germline, CDR1 is SNHLY and CDR2 FYNNEI. This CDR3 is CASSEGSTDTQYF. CDR3 in DNA: TGTGCCAGCAGTGAAGGTAGCACAGATACGCAGTATTTT. The variable domain in full, with the rest retrieved from reference TRBV2 and TRBJ2-3, is EPEVTQTPSHQVTQMGQEVILRCVPISNHLYFYWYRQILGQKVEFLVSFYNNEISEKSEIFDDQFSVERPDGSNFTLKIRSTKLEDSAMYFCASSEGSTDTQYFGPGTRLTVL.

This chain connects TRBV27 to TRBJ2-3; D might be TRBD1 (5 bases). Germline values: CDR1 MNHEY, CDR2 SMNVEV (reference sequence). The CDR3 runs to 14 residues. V lost 7 bases and J 0 bases, leaving 11 bases between the germline ends. The CDR3 sequence: CASKGRVSTDTQYF. As DNA, the CDR3 is TGTGCCAGCAAGGGCAGGGTTAGCACAGATACGCAGTATTTT.

Concerning this clone itself: The sample has other DNA sequences that encode this CDR3 too. This chain links TRBV19 with TRBJ1-2, with D hard to call. This CDR3 comprises 12 residues. CDR1 LNHDA and CDR2 SQIVND come from the germline V gene (reference sequence). V lost 3 bases and J lost 2, with 4 bases in between. The CDR3 region is CASSISNYGYTF. The CDR3 DNA is TGTGCCAGTAGTATTTCCAACTATGGCTACACCTTC.

As DNA, the CDR3 is TGTGCCAGCAGCGTACAGGGATCGAACACTGAAGCTTTCTTT. Residues: CASSVQGSNTEAFF. The rearrangement uses TRBV9 and TRBJ1-1, with D perhaps TRBD1 (5 bases). Per the germline V gene, CDR1 is SGDLS and CDR2 is YYNGEE. This CDR3 is 14 amino acids long. V was trimmed by 1 base and J by 1 base, leaving 8 bases between them.

The chain combines TRBV11-3 with TRBJ2-1, with TRBD1 as a possible D gene (6 bases). Germline values: CDR1 SGHNT, CDR2 YENEEA. V shed 5 bases and J shed 3 bases, with 23 bases lying between them. The CDR3 runs 18 residues. CDR3 DNA: TGTGCCAGCAGCACCCGGAGTCTCAGGGGCCAGGGCTACAATGAGCAGTTCTTC. It codes for CASSTRSLRGQGYNEQFF.

The rearrangement joins TRBV5-1 to TRBJ2-1; 10 nucleotides match TRBD2. The CDR3 length is 16 residues. The germline CDR1 and CDR2 sequences are SGHRS and YFSETQ. V shed 3 bases, J shed 7 bases, and the junction held 10 bases outside the gene matches. CDR3 amino acids: CASSSATSGVYNEQFF. CDR3 coding DNA: TGCGCCAGCAGCTCCGCTACTAGCGGGGTTTATAATGAGCAGTTCTTC. Supplemented by reference TRBV5-1 and TRBJ2-1, the full variable domain reads KAGVTQTPRYLIKTRGQQVTLSCSPISGHRSVSWYQQTPGQGLQFLFEYFSETQRNKGNFPGRFSGRQFSNSRSEMNVSTLELGDSALYLCASSSATSGVYNEQFFGPGTRLTVL.

V is TRBV28 and J is TRBJ2-5; D remains ambiguous. Germline assignment: CDR1 MDHEN and CDR2 SYDVKM. This CDR3 region has 14 residues. Trimming removed 3 bases at V and 4 bases at J, with 12 bases between. CDR3 protein: CASSFRTLLETQYF. Written as DNA, the CDR3 is TGTGCCAGCAGTTTTCGGACCTTGCTAGAGACCCAGTACTTC.

The J gene is TRBJ2-1, the V gene TRBV29-1, with unresolved D. The CDR3 runs to 14 residues. Between the trimmed V and J ends, which lost 3 bases and 0 bases, there was a span of 9 bases. From germline, CDR1 is SQVTM and CDR2 ANQGSEA. This CDR3 reads CSVDFVSSYNEQFF. In DNA form, the CDR3 reads TGCAGCGTTGATTTCGTGAGCTCCTACAATGAGCAGTTCTTC.

This rearrangement joins TRBV18 to TRBJ2-7, with 13 bases matching TRBD2. CDR1 is KGHSH and CDR2 is LQKENI in the germline V gene. V was pared by 1 base and J by 0 bases, with 3 bases of the junction left unmatched. This CDR3 comprises 17 residues. The CDR3 region is CASSPRLAGGGSYEQYF. DNA for the CDR3: TGTGCCAGCTCACCACGACTAGCGGGGGGCGGCTCCTACGAGCAGTACTTC. Complete variable domain (other parts from reference TRBV18 and TRBJ2-7): NAGVMQNPRHLVRRRGQEARLRCSPMKGHSHVYWYRQLPEEGLKFMVYLQKENIIDESGMPKERFSAEFPKEGPSILRIQQVVRGDSAAYFCASSPRLAGGGSYEQYFGPGTRLTVT.

In this sample, this clone turned up once. The chain links TRBV6-5 to TRBJ1-3, with D possibly being TRBD1 (5 bases). This CDR3 region has 14 residues. Germline V gene lookup returns CDR1 MNHEY and CDR2 SVGAGI. The ends were cut back, 7 bases at V and 2 bases at J, with 12 bases in the middle. CDR3 bases: TGTGCCAGCAAGACGGGGGGGGCTGGAAACACCATATATTTT. This translates into CASKTGGAGNTIYF.